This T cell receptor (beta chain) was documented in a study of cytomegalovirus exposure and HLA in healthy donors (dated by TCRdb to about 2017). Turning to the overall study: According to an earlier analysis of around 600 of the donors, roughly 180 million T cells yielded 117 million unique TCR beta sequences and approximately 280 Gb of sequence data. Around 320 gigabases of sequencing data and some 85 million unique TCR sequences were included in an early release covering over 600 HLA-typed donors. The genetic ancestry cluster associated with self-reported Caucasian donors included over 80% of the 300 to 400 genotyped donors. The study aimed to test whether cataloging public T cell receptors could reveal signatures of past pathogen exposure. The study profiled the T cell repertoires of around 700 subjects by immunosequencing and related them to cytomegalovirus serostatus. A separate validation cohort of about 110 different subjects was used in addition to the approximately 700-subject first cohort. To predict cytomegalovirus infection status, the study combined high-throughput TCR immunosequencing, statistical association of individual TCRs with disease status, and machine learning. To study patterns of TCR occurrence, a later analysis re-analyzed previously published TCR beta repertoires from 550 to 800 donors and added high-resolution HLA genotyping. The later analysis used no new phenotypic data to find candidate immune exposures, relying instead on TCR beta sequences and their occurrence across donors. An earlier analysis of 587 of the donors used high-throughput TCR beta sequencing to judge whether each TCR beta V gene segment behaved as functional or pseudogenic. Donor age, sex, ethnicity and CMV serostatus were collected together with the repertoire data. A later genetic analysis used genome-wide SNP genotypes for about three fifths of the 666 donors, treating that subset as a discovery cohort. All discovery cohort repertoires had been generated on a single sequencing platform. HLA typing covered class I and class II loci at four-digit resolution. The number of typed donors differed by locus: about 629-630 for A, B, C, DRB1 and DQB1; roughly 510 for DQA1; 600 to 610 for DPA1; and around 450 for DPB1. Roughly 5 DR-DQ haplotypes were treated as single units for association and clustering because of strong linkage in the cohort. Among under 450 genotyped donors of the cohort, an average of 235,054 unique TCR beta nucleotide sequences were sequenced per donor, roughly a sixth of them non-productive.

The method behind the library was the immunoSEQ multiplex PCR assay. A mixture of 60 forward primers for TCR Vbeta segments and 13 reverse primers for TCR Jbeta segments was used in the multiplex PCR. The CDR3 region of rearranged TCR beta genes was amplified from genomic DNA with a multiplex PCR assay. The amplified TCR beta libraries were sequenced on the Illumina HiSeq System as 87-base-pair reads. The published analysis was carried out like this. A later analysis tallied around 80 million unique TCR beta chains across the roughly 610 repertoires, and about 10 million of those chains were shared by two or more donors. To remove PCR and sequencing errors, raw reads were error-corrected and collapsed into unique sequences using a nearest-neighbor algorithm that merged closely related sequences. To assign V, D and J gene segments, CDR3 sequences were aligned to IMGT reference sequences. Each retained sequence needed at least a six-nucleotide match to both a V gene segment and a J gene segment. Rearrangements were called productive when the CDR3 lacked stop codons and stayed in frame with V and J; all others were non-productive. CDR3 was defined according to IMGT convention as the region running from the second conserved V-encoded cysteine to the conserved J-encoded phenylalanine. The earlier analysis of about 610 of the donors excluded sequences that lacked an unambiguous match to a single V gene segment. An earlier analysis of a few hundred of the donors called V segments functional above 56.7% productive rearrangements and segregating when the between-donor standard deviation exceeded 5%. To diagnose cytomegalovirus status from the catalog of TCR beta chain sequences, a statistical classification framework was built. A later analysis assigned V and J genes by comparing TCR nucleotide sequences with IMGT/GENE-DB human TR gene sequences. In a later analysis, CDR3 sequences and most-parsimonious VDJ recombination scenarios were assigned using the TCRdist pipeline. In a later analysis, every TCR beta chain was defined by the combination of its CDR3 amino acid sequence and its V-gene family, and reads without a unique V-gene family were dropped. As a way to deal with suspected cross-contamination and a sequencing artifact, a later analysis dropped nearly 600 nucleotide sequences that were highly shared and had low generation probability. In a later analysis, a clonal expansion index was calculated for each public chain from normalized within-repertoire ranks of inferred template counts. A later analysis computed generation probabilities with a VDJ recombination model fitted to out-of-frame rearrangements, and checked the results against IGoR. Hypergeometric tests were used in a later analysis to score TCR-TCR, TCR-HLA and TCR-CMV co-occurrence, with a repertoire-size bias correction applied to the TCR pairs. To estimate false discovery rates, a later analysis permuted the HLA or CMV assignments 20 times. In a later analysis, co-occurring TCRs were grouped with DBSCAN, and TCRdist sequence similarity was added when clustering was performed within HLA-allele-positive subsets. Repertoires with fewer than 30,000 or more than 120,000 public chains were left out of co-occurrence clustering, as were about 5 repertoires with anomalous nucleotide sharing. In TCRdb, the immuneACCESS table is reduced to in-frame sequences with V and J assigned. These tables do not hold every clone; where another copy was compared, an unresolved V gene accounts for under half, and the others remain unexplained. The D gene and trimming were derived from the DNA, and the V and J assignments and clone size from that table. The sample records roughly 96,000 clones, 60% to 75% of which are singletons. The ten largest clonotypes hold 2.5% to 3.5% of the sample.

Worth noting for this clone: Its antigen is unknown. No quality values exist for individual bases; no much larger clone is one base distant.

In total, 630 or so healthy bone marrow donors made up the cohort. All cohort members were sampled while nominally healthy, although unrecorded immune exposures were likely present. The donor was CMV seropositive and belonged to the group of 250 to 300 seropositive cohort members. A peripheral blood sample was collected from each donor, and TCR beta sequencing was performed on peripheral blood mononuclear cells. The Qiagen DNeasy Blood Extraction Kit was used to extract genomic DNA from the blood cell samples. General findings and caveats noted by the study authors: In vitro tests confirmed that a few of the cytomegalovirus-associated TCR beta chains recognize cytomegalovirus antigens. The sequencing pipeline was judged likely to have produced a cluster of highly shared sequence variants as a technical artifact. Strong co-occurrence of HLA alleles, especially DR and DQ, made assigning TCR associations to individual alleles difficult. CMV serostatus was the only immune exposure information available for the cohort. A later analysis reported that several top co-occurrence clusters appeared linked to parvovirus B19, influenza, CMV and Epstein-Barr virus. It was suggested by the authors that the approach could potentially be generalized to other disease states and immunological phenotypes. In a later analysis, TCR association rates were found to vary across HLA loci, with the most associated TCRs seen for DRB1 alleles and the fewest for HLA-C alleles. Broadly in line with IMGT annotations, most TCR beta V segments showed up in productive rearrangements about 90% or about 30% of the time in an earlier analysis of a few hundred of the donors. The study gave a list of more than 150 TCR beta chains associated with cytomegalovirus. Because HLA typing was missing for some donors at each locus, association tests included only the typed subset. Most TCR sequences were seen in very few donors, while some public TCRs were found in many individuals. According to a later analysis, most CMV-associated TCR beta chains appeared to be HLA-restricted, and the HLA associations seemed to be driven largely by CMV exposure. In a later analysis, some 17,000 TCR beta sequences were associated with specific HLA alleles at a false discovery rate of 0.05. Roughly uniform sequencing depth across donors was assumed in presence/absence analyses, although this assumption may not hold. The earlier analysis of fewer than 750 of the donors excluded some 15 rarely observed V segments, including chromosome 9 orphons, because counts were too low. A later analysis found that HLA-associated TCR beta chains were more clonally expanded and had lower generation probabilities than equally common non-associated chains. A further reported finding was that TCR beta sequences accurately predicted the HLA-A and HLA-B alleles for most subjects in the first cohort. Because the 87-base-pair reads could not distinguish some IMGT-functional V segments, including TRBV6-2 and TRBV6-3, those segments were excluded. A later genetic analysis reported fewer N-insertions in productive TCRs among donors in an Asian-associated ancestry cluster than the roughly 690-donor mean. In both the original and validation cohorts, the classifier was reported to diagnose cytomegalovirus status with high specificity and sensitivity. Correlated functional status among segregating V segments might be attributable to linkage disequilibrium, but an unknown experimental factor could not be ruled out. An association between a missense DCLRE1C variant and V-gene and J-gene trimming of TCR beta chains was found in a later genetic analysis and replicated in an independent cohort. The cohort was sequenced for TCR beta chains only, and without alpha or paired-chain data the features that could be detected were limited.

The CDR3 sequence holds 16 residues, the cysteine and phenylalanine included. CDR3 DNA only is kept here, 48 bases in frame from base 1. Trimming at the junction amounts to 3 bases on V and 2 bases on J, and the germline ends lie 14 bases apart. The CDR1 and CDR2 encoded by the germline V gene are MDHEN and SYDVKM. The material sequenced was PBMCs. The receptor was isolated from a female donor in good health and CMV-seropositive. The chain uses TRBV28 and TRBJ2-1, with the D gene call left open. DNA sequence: TGTGCCAGCAGTTTTTCGTTCGCGATCCCCTACAATGAGCAGTTCTTC. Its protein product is CASSFSFAIPYNEQFF.